Sequencing of this TCR beta chain was carried out in a study of blood T cell repertoires in COVID-19. Donors in Cohort 3 counted as recovered after two negative PCRs, clearance, or symptom resolution. The data were produced by immunoSEQ multiplex PCR, yet TCRdb's version contains in-frame clones alone and is incomplete. Of 200,000 to 300,000 clones listed, about 89% are singletons. The sequencing sample was made of PBMCs or T cells enriched from blood (not recorded which). This receptor was taken from a woman in her 30s who had recovered from COVID-19.

CDR3 sequence (DNA): TGCAGCGTTGGGGGGGGATCTAGCACAGATACGCAGTATTTT. Protein: CSVGGGSSTDTQYF. V is TRBV29-1 and J is TRBJ2-3; 7 positions match TRBD2. The germline V gene encodes CDR1 SQVTM and CDR2 ANQGSEA. This CDR3 region has 14 residues. Unmatched junction bases numbered 4, after V lost 4 bases and J lost 0 bases.